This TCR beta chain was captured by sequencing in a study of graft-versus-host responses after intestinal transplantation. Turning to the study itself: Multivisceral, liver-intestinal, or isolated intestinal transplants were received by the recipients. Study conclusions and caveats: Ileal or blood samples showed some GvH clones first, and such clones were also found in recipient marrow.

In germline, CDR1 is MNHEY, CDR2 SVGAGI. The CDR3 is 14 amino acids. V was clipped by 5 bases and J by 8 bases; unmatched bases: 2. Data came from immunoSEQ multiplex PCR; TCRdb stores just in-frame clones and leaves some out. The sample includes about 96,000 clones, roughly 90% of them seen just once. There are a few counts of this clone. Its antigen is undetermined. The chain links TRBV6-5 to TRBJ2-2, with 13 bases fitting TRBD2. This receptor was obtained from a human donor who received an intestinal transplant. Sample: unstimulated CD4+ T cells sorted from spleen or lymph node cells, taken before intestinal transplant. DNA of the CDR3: TGTGCCAGCAGTACTAGCGGGAGGGGAGGGGAGCTGTTTTTT. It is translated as CASSTSGRGGELFF.